The entry below gives a single T cell receptor (beta chain) sequence along with its context. Its antigen is unidentified. This sample was taken from a study of cytomegalovirus exposure and HLA in healthy donors. Study-wide results and caveats: Most subjects had HLA-A and HLA-B alleles reportedly predicted accurately by TCR beta sequences.

The PCR was carried out with 60 Vbeta primers and 13 Jbeta primers. The method was immunoSEQ multiplex PCR; TCRdb's version includes in-frame clones alone and lacks a portion of them. The sample shows approximately 280,000 clones, roughly 90% of them seen only once. This CDR3 comprises 17 residues. From germline, CDR1 is PRHDT and CDR2 FYEKMQ (reference sequence). Trimming pared 3 bases from V and 4 bases from J, leaving 18 bases between. Material for sequencing was PBMCs. V and J are TRBV13 and TRBJ2-2, with a tentative D call TRBD2 (6 bases). The TCR sequence derives from a woman younger than 30 in good health and CMV-seronegative. CDR3 coding DNA: TGTGCCAGCAGCTTGAGTTTTGTGCAGGGAGGCACCGGGGAGCTGTTTTTT. This translates into CASSLSFVQGGTGELFF.